The 19 T cell receptor beta chains presented below share a single source sample, sequenced in a study of cytomegalovirus exposure and HLA in healthy donors. PCR involved 60 Vbeta and 13 Jbeta primers. The table came from immunoSEQ multiplex PCR; TCRdb's copy has only in-frame clones and leaves some out. The sample records 200,000 or so clones, approximately 83% being singletons. The specimen sequenced was PBMCs. These TCRs come from a girl aged 10 to 17 in good health and CMV-seronegative.

J is TRBJ1-5 and V is TRBV2; D remains ambiguous. Trimming left V 11 bases short and J 5 bases short, with 16 bases between. This CDR3 spans 13 amino acids. Germline CDR1 and CDR2: SNHLY and FYNNEI. The CDR3 DNA follows: TGTGCCGCCCGAGAGGGATCCGATCAGCCCCAGCATTTT. This translates into CAAREGSDQPQHF.

The gene calls are TRBV9 and TRBJ2-1; 11 nucleotides align to TRBD2. Per the germline V gene, CDR1 is SGDLS and CDR2 is YYNGEE. The CDR3 extends over 16 amino acids. With 3 bases clipped from V and 5 bases from J, the junction kept 7 bases outside the gene matches. The CDR3 DNA reads TGTGCCAGCAGCGCCCGAGGGACTAGCGGCCACAATGAGCAGTTCTTC. Translating it yields CASSARGTSGHNEQFF.

V is TRBV18 and J is TRBJ1-1; D is possibly TRBD1 (5 bases). Germline CDR1 is KGHSH and CDR2 is LQKENI. Between the trimmed V and J ends, which lost 3 bases and 0 bases, there was a span of 14 bases. The CDR3 contains 16 residues. The CDR3 reads CASSPDRGKVNTEAFF. The CDR3 DNA sequence: TGTGCCAGCTCACCCGATCGGGGGAAGGTGAACACTGAAGCTTTCTTT. The full variable domain, completed using reference TRBV18 and TRBJ1-1, is NAGVMQNPRHLVRRRGQEARLRCSPMKGHSHVYWYRQLPEEGLKFMVYLQKENIIDESGMPKERFSAEFPKEGPSILRIQQVVRGDSAAYFCASSPDRGKVNTEAFFGQGTRLTVV.

This sequence joins TRBV4-2 and TRBJ2-7, with 11 bases that match TRBD1. There are 15 residues in the CDR3. J gave up 3 bases and V 3 bases, and 4 bases lay outside the gene matches. CDR1 is LGHNA and CDR2 is YNFKEQ in the germline V gene. CDR3 region: CASSQAGTGGYEQYF. In DNA, the CDR3 is TGTGCCAGCAGCCAGGCCGGGACAGGGGGCTACGAGCAGTACTTC.

The CDR3 sequence: CASSPASIRGGETQYF. CDR3 sequence (DNA): TGCGCCAGCAGCCCAGCTAGTATCCGGGGAGGGGAGACCCAGTACTTC. The chain employs TRBV5-1 and TRBJ2-5; 7 positions match TRBD2. The CDR3 has 16 amino acids. With 4 bases clipped from V and 5 bases from J, the junction kept 14 bases outside the gene matches. Germline V CDR1 and CDR2: SGHRS, YFSETQ.

This chain links TRBV7-3 with TRBJ1-2; TRBD1 matches 8 bases. The CDR3 is 16 residues long. The ends lost 4 bases at V and 4 bases at J; junction bases unmatched: 11. CDR1 is SGHTA, CDR2 FQGTGA, per germline. The CDR3 sequence: CASSSSGGTGLYGYTF. The CDR3, as DNA: TGTGCCAGCAGCTCCTCCGGGGGGACAGGACTCTATGGCTACACCTTC. Drawing the rest from reference TRBV7-3 and TRBJ1-2, the complete variable domain is GAGVSQTPSNKVTEKGKYVELRCDPISGHTALYWYRQSLGQGPEFLIYFQGTGAADDSGLPNDRFFAVRPEGSVSTLKIQRTERGDSAVYLCASSSSGGTGLYGYTFGSGTRLTVV.

The chain couples TRBV7-9 to TRBJ2-7; no definite D call. From germline, CDR1 is SEHNR and CDR2 FQNEAQ (reference sequence). This CDR3 is 16 amino acids long. The ends were cut back, 8 bases at V and 1 base at J, with 21 bases in the middle. The DNA of the CDR3 is TGTGCCAGCCTACCTACCGTCGGAGTTCAGTCCTACGAGCAGTACTTC. This encodes CASLPTVGVQSYEQYF. Full variable domain (missing parts from reference TRBV7-9 and TRBJ2-7): DTGVSQNPRHKITKRGQNVTFRCDPISEHNRLYWYRQTLGQGPEFLTYFQNEAQLEKSRLLSDRFSAERPKGSFSTLEIQRTEQGDSAMYLCASLPTVGVQSYEQYFGPGTRLTVT.

This chain links TRBV4-1 with TRBJ1-2, with a weak D call TRBD1 (6 bases). The CDR3 is 15 amino acids. Germline V gives CDR1 MGHRA, CDR2 YSYEKL. V was clipped by 3 bases and J by 2 bases, with 13 bases between them. CDR3 DNA: TGCGCCAGCAGCCACGGGGGGAGGGGGAACTATGGCTACACCTTC. It encodes CASSHGGRGNYGYTF.

V is TRBV19 and J is TRBJ2-5; 11 positions agree with TRBD2. The germline gives CDR1 LNHDA, CDR2 SQIVND (reference sequence). The V segment lost 5 bases and the J segment 6 bases; nucleotides outside the gene matches: 5. The CDR3 contains 14 residues. The CDR3 DNA sequence: TGTGCCAGTAGTCCCAAGACTAGCGGGAAGACCCAGTACTTC. Its protein product is CASSPKTSGKTQYF.

In this sample, this clone turned up a few times. The chain is built from TRBV7-9 and TRBJ1-1, with D maybe TRBD1 (5 bases). CDR1 is SEHNR and CDR2 is FQNEAQ in the germline V gene (reference sequence). The CDR3 is 14 amino acids. V lost 3 bases, J lost 8 bases, and 16 bases lay in between. CDR3 nucleotide sequence: TGTGCCAGCAGCTTCCCTCAGGGACTCCCAGAAGCTTTCTTT. It translates to CASSFPQGLPEAFF.

The CDR3 nucleotides are TGCGCCAGCAGCTTGTATCGGACAGGGGCCGAAAAACTGTTTTTT. The encoded protein is CASSLYRTGAEKLFF. This chain connects TRBV5-1 to TRBJ1-4; 9 positions agree with TRBD1. The germline CDR1 and CDR2 sequences are SGHRS and YFSETQ. With V trimmed by 1 base and J by 8 bases, 6 bases remained unmatched. This CDR3 has 15 amino acids.

This rearrangement joins TRBV6-5 to TRBJ2-7; the match to TRBD2 covers 11 bases. CDR1 MNHEY and CDR2 SVGAGI come from the germline V gene. V dropped 5 bases and J dropped 2; count of bases not matched to a gene: 5. CDR3 length: 15 residues. The CDR3: CASSAGTSGTYEQYF. As DNA, the CDR3 is TGTGCCAGCAGTGCCGGGACTAGCGGTACCTACGAGCAGTACTTC.

V gene TRBV9 combines with J gene TRBJ1-1; no clear D gene. The V and J ends lost 3 bases and 3 bases respectively, with 12 bases between them. In germline, CDR1 is SGDLS, CDR2 YYNGEE. The CDR3 loop spans 14 amino acids. The CDR3 is CASSARARDTEAFF. The CDR3 bases are TGTGCCAGCAGCGCCCGAGCAAGAGACACTGAAGCTTTCTTT.

The chain is built from TRBV6-5 and TRBJ2-7, with D tentatively TRBD1 (6 bases). V was pared by 2 bases and J by 0 bases, with 8 bases between. Germline assignment: CDR1 MNHEY and CDR2 SVGAGI. The CDR3 is 14 residues long. The CDR3: CASSYGQNSYEQYF. Written as DNA, the CDR3 is TGTGCCAGCAGTTACGGACAGAACTCCTACGAGCAGTACTTC.

The rearrangement uses TRBV4-2 and TRBJ1-5; D uncertain. Looked up from germline, CDR1 is LGHNA and CDR2 is YNFKEQ. The CDR3 is 13 amino acids. V was cut by 0 bases and J by 15 bases, with 15 bases left in between. CDR3 protein: CASSQDMAVGSHF. The CDR3 DNA reads TGTGCCAGCAGCCAAGATATGGCAGTCGGGTCGCATTTT.

The chain uses TRBV7-9 and TRBJ1-1, with D hard to call. The V end was cut by 1 base, the J end by 1 base, with 7 bases between. The germline V gene encodes CDR1 SEHNR and CDR2 FQNEAQ (reference sequence). The CDR3 runs 14 residues. The CDR3 loop reads CASSLGAPNTEAFF. The CDR3 bases are TGTGCCAGCAGCTTAGGGGCCCCGAACACTGAAGCTTTCTTT.

V gene TRBV18 combines with J gene TRBJ1-1; D gene unclear. The V end was cut by 3 bases, the J end by 6 bases, with 14 bases between. The V gene's germline CDR1 is KGHSH and CDR2 LQKENI. The CDR3 runs to 14 residues. DNA for the CDR3: TGTGCCAGCTCACCCCAGAGGGTGCCGGCTGAAGCTTTCTTT. Translation gives CASSPQRVPAEAFF.

V is TRBV15 and J is TRBJ2-5, with 8 bases matching TRBD2. J was trimmed by 5 bases and V by 3 bases; bases with no gene match: 14. The germline CDR1 and CDR2 sequences are LNHNV and YYDKDF (reference sequence). There are 17 residues in the CDR3. CDR3 region: CATSRGTIGRAAETQYF. The CDR3 DNA reads TGTGCCACCAGCAGGGGGACTATCGGGAGGGCCGCGGAGACCCAGTACTTC. The variable domain in full, completed from reference TRBV15 and TRBJ2-5, reads DAMVIQNPRYQVTQFGKPVTLSCSQTLNHNVMYWYQQKSSQAPKLLFHYYDKDFNNEADTPDNFQSRRPNTSFCFLDIRSPGLGDTAMYLCATSRGTIGRAAETQYFGPGTRLLVL.

The rearrangement joins TRBV10-1 to TRBJ1-5; 7 bases agree with TRBD1. The germline V gene encodes CDR1 WNHNN and CDR2 SYGVQD (reference sequence). The CDR3 extends over 21 amino acids. With 0 bases clipped from V and 7 bases from J, the junction kept 24 bases outside the gene matches. The CDR3 DNA is TGCGCCAGCAGTGAGTCTGGCCCTCTTGAACCCGAGGAGGGGGCGCGCCAGCCCCAGCATTTT. Translating gives CASSESGPLEPEEGARQPQHF.